The T cell receptor (beta chain) described here comes from a study of OX40 agonist ivuxolimab in advanced cancers. Background on the study: A male proportion of about 84% was recorded, with mean age around 64 years and range roughly 23 to 79.

CDR1 is SQVTM, CDR2 ANQGSEA, per germline. CDR3 length: 12 residues. V shed 3 bases and J shed 5 bases, with 8 bases lying between them. TCRdb's table, derived via immunoSEQ multiplex PCR, lists solely in-frame clones and lacks some. The repertoire holds about 48,000 clones, about 83% seen once, with over 1% in the top ten. The starting material was CD4+ or CD8+ T cells sorted from blood, obtained in a trial of the OX40 agonist ivuxolimab. This receptor was obtained from an adult with an advanced solid tumor such as melanoma, head and neck, liver or kidney cancer. The genes are TRBV29-1 and TRBJ2-4, with D perhaps matching TRBD1 or TRBD2 (5 bases each). The CDR3 here is CSVEQGENIQYF. CDR3 in DNA: TGCAGCGTTGAGCAGGGAGAAAACATTCAGTACTTC. Using reference TRBV29-1 and TRBJ2-4 for the parts outside the CDR3, the full variable domain is SAVISQKPSRDICQRGTSLTIQCQVDSQVTMMFWYRQQPGQSLTLIATANQGSEATYESGFVIDKFPISRPNLTFSTLTVSNMSPEDSSIYLCSVEQGENIQYFGAGTRLSVL.